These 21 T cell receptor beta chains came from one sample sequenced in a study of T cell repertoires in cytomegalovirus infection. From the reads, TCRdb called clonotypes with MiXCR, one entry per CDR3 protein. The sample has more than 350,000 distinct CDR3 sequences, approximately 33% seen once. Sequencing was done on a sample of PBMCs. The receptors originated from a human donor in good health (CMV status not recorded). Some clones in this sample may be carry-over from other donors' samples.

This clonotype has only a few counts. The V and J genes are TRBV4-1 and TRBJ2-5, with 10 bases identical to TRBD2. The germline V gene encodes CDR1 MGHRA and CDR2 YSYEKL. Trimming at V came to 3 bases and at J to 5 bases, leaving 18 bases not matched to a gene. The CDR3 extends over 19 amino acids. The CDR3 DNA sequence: TGCGCCAGCAGCCACTTCGAGACTAGCGGGTCCACGACGGGGGAGACCCAGTACTTC. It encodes CASSHFETSGSTTGETQYF.

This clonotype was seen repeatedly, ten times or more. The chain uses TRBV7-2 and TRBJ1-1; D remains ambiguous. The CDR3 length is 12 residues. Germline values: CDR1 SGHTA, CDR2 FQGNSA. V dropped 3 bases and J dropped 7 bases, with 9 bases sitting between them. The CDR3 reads CASSLELSEAFF. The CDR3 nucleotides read TGTGCCAGCAGCTTGGAGCTGAGTGAAGCTTTCTTT.

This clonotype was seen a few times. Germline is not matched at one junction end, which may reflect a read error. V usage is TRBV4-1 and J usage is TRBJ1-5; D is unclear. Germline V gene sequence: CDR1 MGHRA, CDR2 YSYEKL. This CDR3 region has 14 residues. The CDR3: CASIQDPGIQPQHF. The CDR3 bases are TGCGCCAGCATCCAAGATCCGGGGATTCAGCCCCAGCATTTT.

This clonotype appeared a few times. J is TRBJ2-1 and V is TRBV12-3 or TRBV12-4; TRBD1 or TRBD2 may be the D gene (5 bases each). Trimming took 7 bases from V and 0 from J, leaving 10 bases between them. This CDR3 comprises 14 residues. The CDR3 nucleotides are TGTGCCAGCACACATGGGGGCTCCTACAATGAGCAGTTCTTC. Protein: CASTHGGSYNEQFF.

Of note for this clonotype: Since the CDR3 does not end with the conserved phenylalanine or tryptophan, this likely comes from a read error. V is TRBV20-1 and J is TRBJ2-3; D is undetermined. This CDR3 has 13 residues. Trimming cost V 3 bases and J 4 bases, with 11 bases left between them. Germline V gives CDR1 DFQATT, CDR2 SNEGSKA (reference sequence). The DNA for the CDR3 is TGCAGTGCTAGGTCGATTATCGCAGATACGCAGTATTGT. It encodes CSARSIIADTQYC.

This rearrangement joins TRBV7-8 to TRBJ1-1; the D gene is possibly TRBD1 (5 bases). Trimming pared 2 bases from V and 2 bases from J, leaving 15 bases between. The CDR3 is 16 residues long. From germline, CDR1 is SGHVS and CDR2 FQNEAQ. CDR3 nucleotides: TGTGCCAGCAGCTTATCATCCGGGACTTCAAACACTGAAGCTTTCTTT. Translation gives CASSLSSGTSNTEAFF.

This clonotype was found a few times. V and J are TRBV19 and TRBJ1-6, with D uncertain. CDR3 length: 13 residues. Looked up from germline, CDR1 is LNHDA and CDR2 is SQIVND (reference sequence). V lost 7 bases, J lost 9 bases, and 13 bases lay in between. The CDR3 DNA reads TGTGCCAGTACCCAAGATCCACGTTCACCCCTCCACTTT. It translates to CASTQDPRSPLHF.

CDR3 residues: CASSIPGQGRYEQYF. The CDR3 nucleotides are TGTGCCAGCAGTATACCGGGACAGGGCCGCTACGAGCAGTACTTC. V gene TRBV28 combines with J gene TRBJ2-7; 9 nucleotides match TRBD1. V lost 5 bases and J lost 3; bases outside the gene matches: 8. CDR1 is MDHEN, CDR2 SYDVKM, per germline. This CDR3 is built from 15 residues.

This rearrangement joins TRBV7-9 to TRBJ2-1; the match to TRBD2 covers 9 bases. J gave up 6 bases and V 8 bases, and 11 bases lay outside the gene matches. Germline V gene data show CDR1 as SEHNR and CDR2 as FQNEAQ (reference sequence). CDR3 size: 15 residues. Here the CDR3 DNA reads TGTGCCAGCGCGGAGGCTAGCGGGGCTAGCAATGAGCAGTTCTTC. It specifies CASAEASGASNEQFF. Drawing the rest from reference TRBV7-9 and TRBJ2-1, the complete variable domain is DTGVSQNPRHKITKRGQNVTFRCDPISEHNRLYWYRQTLGQGPEFLTYFQNEAQLEKSRLLSDRFSAERPKGSFSTLEIQRTEQGDSAMYLCASAEASGASNEQFFGPGTRLTVL.

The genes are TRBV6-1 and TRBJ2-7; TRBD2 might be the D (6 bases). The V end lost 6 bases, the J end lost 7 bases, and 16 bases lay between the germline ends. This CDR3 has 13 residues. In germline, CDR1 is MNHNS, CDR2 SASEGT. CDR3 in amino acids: CASSSREAREQYF. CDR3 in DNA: TGTGCCAGCAGCTCGAGGGAGGCGCGGGAGCAGTACTTC.

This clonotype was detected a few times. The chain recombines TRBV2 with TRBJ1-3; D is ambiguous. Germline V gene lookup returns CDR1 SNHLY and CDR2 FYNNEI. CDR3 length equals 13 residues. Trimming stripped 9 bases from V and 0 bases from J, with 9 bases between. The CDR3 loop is CASMRSSGNTIYF. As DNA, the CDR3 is TGTGCCAGTATGAGGAGCTCTGGAAACACCATATATTTT.

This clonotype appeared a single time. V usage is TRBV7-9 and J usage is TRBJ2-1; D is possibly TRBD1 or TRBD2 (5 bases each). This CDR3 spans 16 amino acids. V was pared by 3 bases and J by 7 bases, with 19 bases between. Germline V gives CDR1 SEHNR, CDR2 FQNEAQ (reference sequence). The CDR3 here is CASSFEGSYSGNEQFF. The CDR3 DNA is TGTGCCAGCAGCTTTGAGGGGTCGTACAGTGGGAATGAGCAGTTCTTC.

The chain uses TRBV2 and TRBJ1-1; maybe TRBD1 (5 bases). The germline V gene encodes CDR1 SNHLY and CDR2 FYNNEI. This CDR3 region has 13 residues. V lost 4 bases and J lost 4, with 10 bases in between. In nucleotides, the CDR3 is TGTGCCAGCAGTGCGACAGTCTCCACTGAAGCTTTCTTT. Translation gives CASSATVSTEAFF.

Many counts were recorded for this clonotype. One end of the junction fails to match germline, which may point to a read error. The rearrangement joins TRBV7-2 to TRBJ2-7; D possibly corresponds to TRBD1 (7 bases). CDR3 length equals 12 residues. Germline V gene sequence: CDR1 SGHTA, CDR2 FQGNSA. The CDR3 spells CASSFDREAQNF. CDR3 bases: TGTGCCAGCAGCTTCGACAGGGAGGCCCAAAACTTC.

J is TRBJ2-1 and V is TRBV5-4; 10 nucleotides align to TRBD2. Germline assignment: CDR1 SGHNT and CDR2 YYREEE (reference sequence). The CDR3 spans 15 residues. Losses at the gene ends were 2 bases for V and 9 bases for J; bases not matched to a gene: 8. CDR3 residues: CASSFSGGRPIEQFF. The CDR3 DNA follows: TGTGCCAGCAGCTTTAGCGGGGGGCGCCCAATTGAGCAGTTCTTC.

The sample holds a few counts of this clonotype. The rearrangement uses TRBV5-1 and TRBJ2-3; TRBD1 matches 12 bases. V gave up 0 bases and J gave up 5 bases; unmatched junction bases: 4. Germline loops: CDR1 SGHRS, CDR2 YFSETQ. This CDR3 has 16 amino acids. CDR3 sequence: CASSLEGQGAIDTQYF. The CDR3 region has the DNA TGCGCCAGCAGCTTGGAGGGACAGGGGGCGATAGATACGCAGTATTTT.

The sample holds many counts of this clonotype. The CDR3 spells CASSFGSTEAFF. Written as DNA, the CDR3 is TGTGCCAGCAGCTTCGGGAGCACTGAAGCTTTCTTT. J is TRBJ1-1 and V is TRBV7-2; D gene unclear. V lost 3 bases and J 4 bases, leaving 6 bases between the germline ends. CDR3 size: 12 residues. The germline gives CDR1 SGHTA, CDR2 FQGNSA.

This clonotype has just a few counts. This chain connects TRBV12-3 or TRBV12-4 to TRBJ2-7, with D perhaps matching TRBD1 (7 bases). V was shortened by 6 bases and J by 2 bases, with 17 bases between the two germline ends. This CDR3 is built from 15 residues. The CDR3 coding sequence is TGTGCCAGCAGCCTCACCAGGGGGGATCCCTACGAGCAGTACTTC. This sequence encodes CASSLTRGDPYEQYF.

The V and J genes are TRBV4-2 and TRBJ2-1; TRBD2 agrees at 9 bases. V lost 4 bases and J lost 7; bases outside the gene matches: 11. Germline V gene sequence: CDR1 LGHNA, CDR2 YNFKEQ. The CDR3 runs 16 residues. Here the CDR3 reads CASSRQGLALENEQFF. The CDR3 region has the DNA TGTGCCAGCAGCCGCCAGGGACTAGCCCTCGAGAATGAGCAGTTCTTC.

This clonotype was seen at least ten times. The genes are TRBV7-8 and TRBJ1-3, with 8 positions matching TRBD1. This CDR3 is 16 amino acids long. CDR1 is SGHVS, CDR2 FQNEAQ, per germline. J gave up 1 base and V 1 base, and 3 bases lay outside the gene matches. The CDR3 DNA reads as TGTGCCAGCAGCTTAGGGACAGGGCCTTCTGGAAACACCATATATTTT. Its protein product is CASSLGTGPSGNTIYF.

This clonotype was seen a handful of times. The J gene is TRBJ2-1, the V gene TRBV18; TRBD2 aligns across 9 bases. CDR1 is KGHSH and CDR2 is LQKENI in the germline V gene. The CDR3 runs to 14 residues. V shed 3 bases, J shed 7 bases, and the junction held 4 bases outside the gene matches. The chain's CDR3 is CASSPSGGLNEQFF. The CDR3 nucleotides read TGTGCCAGCTCACCGAGCGGGGGGTTGAATGAGCAGTTCTTC.